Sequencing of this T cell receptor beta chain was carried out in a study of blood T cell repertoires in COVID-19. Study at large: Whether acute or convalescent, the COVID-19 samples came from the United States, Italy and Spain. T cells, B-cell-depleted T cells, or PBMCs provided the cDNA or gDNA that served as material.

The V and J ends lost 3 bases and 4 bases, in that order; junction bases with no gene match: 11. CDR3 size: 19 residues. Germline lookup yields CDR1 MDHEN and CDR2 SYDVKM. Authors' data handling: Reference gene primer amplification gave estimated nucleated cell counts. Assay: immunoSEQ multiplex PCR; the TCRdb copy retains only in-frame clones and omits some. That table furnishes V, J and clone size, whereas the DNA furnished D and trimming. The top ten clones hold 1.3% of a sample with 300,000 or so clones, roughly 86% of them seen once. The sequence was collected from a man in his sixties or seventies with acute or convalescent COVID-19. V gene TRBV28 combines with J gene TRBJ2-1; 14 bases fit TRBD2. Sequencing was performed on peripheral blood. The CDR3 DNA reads TGTGCCAGCAGTTTTCCCGGGACTAGCGGGAGATGGAGGTACAATGAGCAGTTCTTC. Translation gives CASSFPGTSGRWRYNEQFF. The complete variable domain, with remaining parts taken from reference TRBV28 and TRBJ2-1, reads DVKVTQSSRYLVKRTGEKVFLECVQDMDHENMFWYRQDPGLGLRLIYFSYDVKMKEKGDIPEGYSVSREKKERFSLILESASTNQTSMYLCASSFPGTSGRWRYNEQFFGPGTRLTVL.